Shown below are 29 T cell receptor beta chains from a single sample sequenced in a study of blood T cell repertoires in COVID-19. TCRdb's table, derived via immunoSEQ multiplex PCR, lists solely in-frame clones and lacks some. The profile shows hundreds of thousands of clones, 75% to 90% of them singletons. Sequenced input: PBMCs or T cells enriched from blood (not recorded which). The receptors come from a man between 18 and 29 years old who had recovered from COVID-19.

The sample holds a few counts of this clone. The chain couples TRBV11-2 to TRBJ2-3, with D possibly being TRBD1 (6 bases). The ends were cut back, 3 bases at V and 5 bases at J, with 9 bases in the middle. The CDR3 spans 13 residues. Germline CDR1 SGHAT, CDR2 FQNNGV. Here the CDR3 DNA reads TGTGCCAGCAGCTTTGCACAGGGAGATACGCAGTATTTT. Protein product: CASSFAQGDTQYF.

The J gene is TRBJ1-6, the V gene TRBV5-1; TRBD1 might be the D (5 bases). Germline CDR1 is SGHRS and CDR2 is YFSETQ. V dropped 5 bases and J dropped 5 bases, with 14 bases sitting between them. The CDR3 has 15 residues. The DNA of the CDR3 is TGCGCCAGCAGTCCCGCGGGGGGTAATAATTCACCCCTCCACTTT. Translated, it gives CASSPAGGNNSPLHF.

The chain carries TRBV6-5 and TRBJ1-1, with a tentative D call TRBD1 (5 bases). Germline V gene sequence: CDR1 MNHEY, CDR2 SVGAGI. V was trimmed by 2 bases and J by 0 bases, leaving 10 bases between them. This CDR3 has 15 residues. For the CDR3, the DNA is TGTGCCAGCAGTTACGTGGCAGGGATGAACACTGAAGCTTTCTTT. Translation gives CASSYVAGMNTEAFF.

V is TRBV5-4 and J is TRBJ2-7; 7 nucleotides match TRBD1. Trimming removed 0 bases from V and 4 bases from J; junction bases left unmatched: 7. Per the germline V gene, CDR1 is SGHNT and CDR2 is YYREEE (reference sequence). There are 15 residues in the CDR3. This chain's CDR3 is CASSLALGQIYEQYF. CDR3 DNA sequence: TGTGCCAGCAGCTTGGCCCTGGGACAGATATACGAGCAGTACTTC.

The table lists this clone with a few counts. The V call is TRBV6-2 or TRBV6-3, the J call TRBJ1-6, with TRBD1 as a possible D gene (6 bases). Germline loops: CDR1 MNHEY, CDR2 SVGEGT. The ends were cut back, 2 bases at V and 7 bases at J, with 12 bases in the middle. The CDR3 length is 15 residues. The CDR3 DNA sequence: TGTGCCAGCAGTTACAGACAGGCCTCGAATTCACCCCTCCACTTT. It codes for CASSYRQASNSPLHF.

The chain links TRBV15 to TRBJ1-5, with D tentatively TRBD1 (6 bases). Trimming left V 6 bases short and J 1 base short, with 10 bases between. The CDR3 sequence is 14 residues long. Per the germline V gene, CDR1 is LNHNV and CDR2 is YYDKDF (reference sequence). The CDR3 coding sequence is TGTGCCACCAGGGAGACAGGAAGCAATCAGCCCCAGCATTTT. This translates into CATRETGSNQPQHF.

CDR3 coding DNA: TGTGCCAGCAGGTACCGGGACAGGGGAACCTACGAGCAGTACTTC. It is translated as CASRYRDRGTYEQYF. The chain carries TRBV6-5 and TRBJ2-7, with 10 nucleotides matching TRBD1. V was clipped by 6 bases and J by 2 bases; unmatched bases: 7. The length of the CDR3 is 15 residues. Germline loops: CDR1 MNHEY, CDR2 SVGAGI.

This chain's CDR3 is CASSLTSSYNEQFF. The CDR3 bases are TGTGCCAGCAGTTTAACGAGCTCCTACAATGAGCAGTTCTTC. V is TRBV28 and J is TRBJ2-1; D is unresolved. Trimming removed 2 bases at V and 0 bases at J, with 5 bases between. The CDR3 contains 14 residues. The germline V gene encodes CDR1 MDHEN and CDR2 SYDVKM.

The chain combines TRBV18 with TRBJ1-3; 7 bases fit TRBD1. The CDR3 sequence is 15 residues long. V trimming: 5 bases; J trimming: 3 bases; junction bases outside the gene matches: 7. Germline CDR1 and CDR2: KGHSH and LQKENI. The DNA of the CDR3 is TGTGCCAGCTCAGCGACAGGGCGGGATGGAAACACCATATATTTT. Translating gives CASSATGRDGNTIYF.

Written as DNA, the CDR3 is TGTGCCAGCAGTGGTTGGGGGCGATCGGCAAATCAGCCCCAGCATTTT. Its protein product is CASSGWGRSANQPQHF. J is TRBJ1-5 and V is TRBV2; possible D gene TRBD1, 6 bases. Trimming shortened V by 4 bases and J by 4 bases, and 17 bases separated the two germline ends. Germline CDR1 reads SNHLY; CDR2 reads FYNNEI. The CDR3 runs 16 residues.

V is TRBV12-3 or TRBV12-4 and J is TRBJ1-6; D gene unclear. This CDR3 comprises 13 residues. V was clipped by 6 bases and J by 7 bases, with 10 bases between them. In nucleotides, the CDR3 is TGTGCCAGCAGGGAGATTGGGAATTCACCCCTCCACTTT. Amino acids: CASREIGNSPLHF.

The chain recombines TRBV29-1 with TRBJ1-2; 9 bases map to TRBD1. The CDR3 consists of 11 residues. CDR1 SQVTM and CDR2 ANQGSEA come from the germline V gene. V lost 7 bases to trimming and J lost 9 bases; unmatched junction nucleotides: 6. The DNA for the CDR3 is TGCAGCGCCACAGGGGGCTGGAGCTACACCTTC. As protein: CSATGGWSYTF.

The V call is TRBV4-3, the J call TRBJ1-4, with D perhaps TRBD1 (6 bases). Looked up from germline, CDR1 is LGHNA and CDR2 is YSLEER. CDR3 size: 17 residues. Between the trimmed V and J ends, which lost 1 base and 2 bases, there was a span of 14 bases. Here the CDR3 reads CASSQGSRGATNEKLFF. CDR3 coding DNA: TGCGCCAGCAGCCAAGGGTCCCGGGGGGCTACTAATGAAAAACTGTTTTTT.

The chain recombines TRBV27 with TRBJ2-1, with 7 bases lining up with TRBD2. V shed 2 bases, J shed 4 bases, and the junction held 8 bases outside the gene matches. CDR3 length: 16 residues. Germline V gives CDR1 MNHEY, CDR2 SMNVEV (reference sequence). This chain's CDR3 is CASSLRAGVGYNEQFF. In nucleotides, the CDR3 is TGTGCCAGCAGTTTACGGGCGGGAGTAGGGTACAATGAGCAGTTCTTC.

The chain recombines TRBV29-1 with TRBJ2-1; the D gene is possibly TRBD1 (6 bases). Germline V CDR1 and CDR2: SQVTM, ANQGSEA. The germline V and J ends were trimmed by 7 bases and 4 bases, with 11 bases remaining between them. CDR3 size: 12 residues. CDR3 coding DNA: TGCAGCGGGGGGACACCTTACAATGAGCAGTTCTTC. It encodes CSGGTPYNEQFF.

The CDR3 sequence is CASRRQGGIDQPQHF. Here the CDR3 DNA reads TGTGCCAGCAGACGACAGGGGGGAATCGATCAGCCCCAGCATTTT. The chain is built from TRBV6-5 and TRBJ1-5, with TRBD1 matching 9 bases. This CDR3 comprises 15 residues. Germline CDR1 and CDR2: MNHEY and SVGAGI. J lost 5 bases, V lost 6 bases, and 8 bases had no gene match.

V usage is TRBV18 and J usage is TRBJ2-7; perhaps TRBD1 as D (6 bases). Germline CDR1 and CDR2: KGHSH and LQKENI. This CDR3 is built from 12 residues. The germline V and J ends were trimmed by 4 bases and 4 bases, with 8 bases remaining between them. CDR3 DNA sequence: TGTGCCAGCTCACTACAGGGATACGAGCAGTACTTC. Translation gives CASSLQGYEQYF.

This chain joins TRBV3-1 (or the pseudogene TRBV3-2) and TRBJ1-5; the match to TRBD1 covers 8 bases. Looked up from germline, CDR1 is LGHDT and CDR2 is YNNKEL (reference sequence). V trimming: 2 bases; J trimming: 3 bases; junction bases outside the gene matches: 6. The CDR3 covers 16 residues. The CDR3 coding sequence is TGTGCCAGCAGCCAAAACTCAGGGGGCCCCAATCAGCCCCAGCATTTT. It is translated as CASSQNSGGPNQPQHF.

V is TRBV9 and J is TRBJ1-6; 8 bases line up with TRBD1. V gave up 2 bases and J gave up 5 bases; unmatched junction bases: 0. This CDR3 contains 14 residues. Germline V gene data show CDR1 as SGDLS and CDR2 as YYNGEE. The CDR3 spells CASSVGQDNSPLHF. The CDR3 DNA reads as TGTGCCAGCAGCGTGGGACAGGATAATTCACCCCTCCACTTT.

This chain uses TRBV6-5 with TRBJ1-2, with 9 bases fitting TRBD1. The ends lost 6 bases at V and 8 bases at J; junction bases unmatched: 7. Germline CDR1 reads MNHEY; CDR2 reads SVGAGI. This CDR3 comprises 13 residues. The CDR3 sequence is CASRGQGGSGYTF. The DNA for the CDR3 is TGTGCCAGCAGGGGACAGGGAGGGAGCGGCTACACCTTC.

This chain links TRBV10-1 with TRBJ2-1; TRBD2 matches 10 bases. Trimming at V came to 2 bases and at J to 5 bases, leaving 6 bases not matched to a gene. The CDR3 spans 16 residues. CDR1 and CDR2 (germline): WNHNN, SYGVQD (reference sequence). Here the CDR3 DNA reads TGCGCCAGCAGTGAGAAGGCTAGCGGGGGAAACAATGAGCAGTTCTTC. Its protein is CASSEKASGGNNEQFF.

The rearrangement joins TRBV5-1 to TRBJ2-7; the match to TRBD1 covers 9 bases. CDR1 SGHRS and CDR2 YFSETQ come from the germline V gene. The V gene end was trimmed by 7 bases and the J gene end by 1 base; junction bases not matched to a gene: 6. There are 14 residues in the CDR3. As DNA, the CDR3 is TGCGCCAGCCGCCTCGGGACAGGGTCCTACGAGCAGTACTTC. Amino acids: CASRLGTGSYEQYF.

CDR3 coding DNA: TGCGCCAGCAGCCAAGAAGGCGGGAGAGGAAAAAATGAGCAGTTCTTC. Amino acid sequence: CASSQEGGRGKNEQFF. The chain recombines TRBV4-1 with TRBJ2-1; 7 bases are a match to TRBD2. This CDR3 is 16 amino acids long. J gave up 7 bases and V 0 bases, and 9 bases lay outside the gene matches. Germline assignment: CDR1 MGHRA and CDR2 YSYEKL.

This clone was counted once. J is TRBJ1-1 and V is TRBV5-5; 8 bases line up with TRBD1. V lost 3 bases, J lost 9 bases, and 10 bases stayed unmatched. The CDR3 has 14 residues. Germline V lookup: CDR1 SGHKS, CDR2 YYEKEE (reference sequence). The CDR3 loop is CASSSKPGQAQAFF. The CDR3, as DNA: TGTGCCAGCAGCTCAAAACCGGGACAGGCTCAAGCTTTCTTT.

This chain connects TRBV27 to TRBJ1-4; D might be TRBD1 (6 bases). The CDR3 spans 14 residues. Germline loops: CDR1 MNHEY, CDR2 SMNVEV (reference sequence). V was clipped by 6 bases and J by 7 bases, with 15 bases between them. CDR3: CASSLTGLSEKLFF. The CDR3 DNA reads as TGTGCCAGCAGCCTCACAGGGTTGAGTGAAAAACTGTTTTTT.

This clone has more than one count but fewer than ten. This rearrangement joins TRBV7-2 to TRBJ2-7; maybe TRBD2 (6 bases). The CDR3 is 15 amino acids. CDR1 is SGHTA, CDR2 FQGNSA, per germline. Trimming left V 1 base short and J 3 bases short, with 13 bases between. This CDR3 reads CASSLDGGGFYEQYF. The CDR3 DNA reads as TGTGCCAGCAGCTTAGACGGAGGAGGGTTCTACGAGCAGTACTTC.

The chain links TRBV19 to TRBJ1-5; D gene ambiguous. Deletions cut 2 bases from V and 7 bases from J, with 15 bases between. The CDR3 is 15 amino acids. The germline V gene encodes CDR1 LNHDA and CDR2 SQIVND (reference sequence). The CDR3 DNA is TGTGCCAGTAGTATATTGAGGGCCCAGGAACAGCCCCAGCATTTT. Encoded protein: CASSILRAQEQPQHF.

In this sample, this clone turned up once. The V gene is TRBV5-1, the J gene TRBJ1-1, with D hard to call. V was trimmed by 4 bases and J by 2 bases, leaving 9 bases between them. The CDR3 loop spans 13 amino acids. From germline, CDR1 is SGHRS and CDR2 YFSETQ. The CDR3 bases are TGCGCCAGCAGCCCTACCGATAACACTGAAGCTTTCTTT. Its protein is CASSPTDNTEAFF.

The chain is built from TRBV10-3 and TRBJ1-1; 9 bases map to TRBD1. Germline assignment: CDR1 ENHRY and CDR2 SYGVKD. The V and J ends lost 4 bases and 4 bases, in that order; junction bases with no gene match: 16. The CDR3 covers 18 residues. The chain's CDR3 is CAISVSGGQGGRITEAFF. The DNA for the CDR3 is TGTGCCATCAGTGTGTCTGGGGGACAGGGCGGTAGGATCACTGAAGCTTTCTTT.